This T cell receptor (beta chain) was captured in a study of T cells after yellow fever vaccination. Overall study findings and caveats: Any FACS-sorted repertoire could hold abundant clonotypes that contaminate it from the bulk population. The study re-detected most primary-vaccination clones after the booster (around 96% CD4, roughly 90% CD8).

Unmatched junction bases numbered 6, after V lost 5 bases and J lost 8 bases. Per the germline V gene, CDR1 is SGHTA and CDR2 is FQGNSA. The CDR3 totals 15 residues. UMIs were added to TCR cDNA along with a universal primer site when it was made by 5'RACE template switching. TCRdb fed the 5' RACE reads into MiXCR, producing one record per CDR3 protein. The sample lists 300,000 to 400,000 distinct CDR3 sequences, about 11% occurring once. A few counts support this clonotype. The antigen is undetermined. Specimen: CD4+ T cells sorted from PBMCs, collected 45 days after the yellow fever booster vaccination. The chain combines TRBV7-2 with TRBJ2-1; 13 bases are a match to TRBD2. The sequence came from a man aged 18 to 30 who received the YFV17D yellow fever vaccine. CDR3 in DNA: TGTGCCAGCAGCCTACTAGCGGGGGGGCGGGATGAGCAGTTCTTC. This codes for CASSLLAGGRDEQFF.